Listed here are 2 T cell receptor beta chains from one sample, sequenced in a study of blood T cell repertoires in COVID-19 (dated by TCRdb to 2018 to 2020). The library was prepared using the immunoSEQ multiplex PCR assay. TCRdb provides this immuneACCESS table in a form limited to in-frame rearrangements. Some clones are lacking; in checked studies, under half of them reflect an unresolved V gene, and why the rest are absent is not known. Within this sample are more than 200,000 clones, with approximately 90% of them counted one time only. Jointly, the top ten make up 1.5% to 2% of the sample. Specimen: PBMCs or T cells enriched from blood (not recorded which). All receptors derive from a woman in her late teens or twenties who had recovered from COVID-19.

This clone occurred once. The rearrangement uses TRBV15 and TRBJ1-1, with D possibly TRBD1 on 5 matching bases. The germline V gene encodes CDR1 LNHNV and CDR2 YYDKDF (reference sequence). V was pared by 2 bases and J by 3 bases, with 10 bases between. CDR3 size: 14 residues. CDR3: CATSRKLGDTEAFF. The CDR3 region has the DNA TGTGCCACCAGCAGAAAGTTAGGGGACACTGAAGCTTTCTTT. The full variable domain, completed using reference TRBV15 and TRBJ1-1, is DAMVIQNPRYQVTQFGKPVTLSCSQTLNHNVMYWYQQKSSQAPKLLFHYYDKDFNNEADTPDNFQSRRPNTSFCFLDIRSPGLGDTAMYLCATSRKLGDTEAFFGQGTRLTVV.

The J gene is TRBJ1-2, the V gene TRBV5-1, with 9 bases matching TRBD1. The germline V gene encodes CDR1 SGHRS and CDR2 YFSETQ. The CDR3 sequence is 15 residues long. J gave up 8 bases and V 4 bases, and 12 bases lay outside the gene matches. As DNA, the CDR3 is TGCGCCAGCAGCGGAACCGGGACAGGGATAGGAGGCTACACCTTC. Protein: CASSGTGTGIGGYTF. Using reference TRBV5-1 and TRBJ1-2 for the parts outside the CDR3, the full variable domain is KAGVTQTPRYLIKTRGQQVTLSCSPISGHRSVSWYQQTPGQGLQFLFEYFSETQRNKGNFPGRFSGRQFSNSRSEMNVSTLELGDSALYLCASSGTGTGIGGYTFGSGTRLTVV.